The sequence of this T cell receptor (beta chain) was determined in a study of post-analysis software for immune sequencing data. As for the study in general: Some patients lacked subtype; others had relapsing-remitting, secondary progressive or progressive-relapsing disease. Study conclusions and caveats: Batch-mates among the samples co-clustered strongly by F measure. Patients had higher frequencies than controls of five TRBV segments, including TRBV5-6, TRBV5-1 and TRBV20-1.

The germline V and J ends were trimmed by 2 bases and 0 bases, with 7 bases remaining between them. Germline V CDR1 and CDR2: SQVTM, ANQGSEA. The length of the CDR3 is 13 residues. TCR beta cDNA libraries had unique molecular identifiers. The authors obtained 400,000 to 600,000 cDNA molecules from approximately 1 to 10 million T cells. TCRdb re-derived calls from the PCR reads in MiXCR, one entry per CDR3 protein. The sample lists hundreds of thousands of distinct CDR3 sequences; roughly three fifths were seen once. Regarding this clonotype: The target antigen is unknown.

The chain combines TRBV29-1 with TRBJ1-2; D remains ambiguous. The receptor was derived from a girl aged 2-10 years with multiple sclerosis. Sequenced material: blood. CDR3 nucleotide sequence: TGCAGCGTTGAACCACAAGCTAACTATGGCTACACCTTC. This codes for CSVEPQANYGYTF.